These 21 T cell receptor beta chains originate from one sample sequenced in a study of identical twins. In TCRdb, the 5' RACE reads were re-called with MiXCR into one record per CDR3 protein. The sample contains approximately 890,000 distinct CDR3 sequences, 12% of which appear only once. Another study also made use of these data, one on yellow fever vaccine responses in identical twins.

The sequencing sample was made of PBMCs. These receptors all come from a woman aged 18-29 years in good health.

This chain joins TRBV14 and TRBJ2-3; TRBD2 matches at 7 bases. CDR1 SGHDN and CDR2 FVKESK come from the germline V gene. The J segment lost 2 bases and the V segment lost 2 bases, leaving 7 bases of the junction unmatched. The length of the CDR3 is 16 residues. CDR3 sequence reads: CASSQNGGSNTDTQYF. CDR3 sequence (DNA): TGTGCCAGCAGCCAAAACGGGGGGTCGAACACAGATACGCAGTATTTT.

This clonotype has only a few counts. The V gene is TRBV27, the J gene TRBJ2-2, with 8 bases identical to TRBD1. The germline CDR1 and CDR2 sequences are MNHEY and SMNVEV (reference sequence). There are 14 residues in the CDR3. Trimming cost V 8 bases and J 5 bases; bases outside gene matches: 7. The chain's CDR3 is CASQGAGGTGELFF. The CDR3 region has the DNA TGTGCCAGCCAGGGGGCAGGCGGGACCGGGGAGCTGTTTTTT.

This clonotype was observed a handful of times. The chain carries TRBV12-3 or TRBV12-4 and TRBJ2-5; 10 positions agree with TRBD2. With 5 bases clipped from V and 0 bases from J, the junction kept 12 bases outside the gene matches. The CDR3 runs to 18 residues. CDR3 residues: CASSPGTSAELYQETQYF. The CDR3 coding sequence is TGTGCCAGCAGTCCCGGGACTAGCGCGGAGTTGTACCAAGAGACCCAGTACTTC.

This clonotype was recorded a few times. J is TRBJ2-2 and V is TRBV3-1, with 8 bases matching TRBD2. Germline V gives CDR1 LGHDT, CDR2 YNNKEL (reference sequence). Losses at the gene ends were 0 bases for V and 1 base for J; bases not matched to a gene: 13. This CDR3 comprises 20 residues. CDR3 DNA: TGTGCCAGCAGCCAAGATGGATCAGAGGTAGCGGGAAAGAACACCGGGGAGCTGTTTTTT. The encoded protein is CASSQDGSEVAGKNTGELFF.

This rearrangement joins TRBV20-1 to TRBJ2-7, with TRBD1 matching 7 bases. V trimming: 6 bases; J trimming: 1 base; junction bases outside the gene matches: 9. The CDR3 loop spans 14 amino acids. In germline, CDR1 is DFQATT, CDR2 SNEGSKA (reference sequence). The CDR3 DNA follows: TGCAGTGCCCACAGACCGACAGGGTCCTACGAGCAGTACGTC. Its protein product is CSAHRPTGSYEQYV.

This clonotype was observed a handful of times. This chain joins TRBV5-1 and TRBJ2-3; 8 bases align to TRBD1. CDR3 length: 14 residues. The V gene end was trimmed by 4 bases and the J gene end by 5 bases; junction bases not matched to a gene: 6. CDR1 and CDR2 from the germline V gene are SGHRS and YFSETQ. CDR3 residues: CASSQGAYGDTQYF. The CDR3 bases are TGCGCCAGCAGCCAGGGGGCGTATGGAGATACGCAGTATTTT.

CDR3 nucleotides: TGTGCCACCAGCAGAGACCCCGGACAGGTCGGCTATGGCTACACCTTC. It specifies CATSRDPGQVGYGYTF. The rearrangement links TRBV15 to TRBJ1-2; 7 bases match TRBD1. J gave up 4 bases and V 0 bases, and 8 bases lay outside the gene matches. The germline CDR1 and CDR2 sequences are LNHNV and YYDKDF (reference sequence). The CDR3 is made up of 16 amino acids.

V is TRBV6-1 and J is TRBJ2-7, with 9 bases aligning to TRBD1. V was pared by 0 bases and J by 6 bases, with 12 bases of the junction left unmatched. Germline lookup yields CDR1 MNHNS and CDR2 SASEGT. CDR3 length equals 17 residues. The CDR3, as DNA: TGTGCCAGCAGTGAAGCCCGAGATTGGACAGGGGAAGGCGAGCAGTACGTC. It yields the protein CASSEARDWTGEGEQYV.

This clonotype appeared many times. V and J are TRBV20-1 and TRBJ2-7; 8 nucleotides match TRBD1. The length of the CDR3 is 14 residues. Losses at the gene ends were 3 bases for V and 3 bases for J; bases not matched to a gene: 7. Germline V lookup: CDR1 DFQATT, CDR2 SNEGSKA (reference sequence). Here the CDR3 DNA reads TGCAGTGCTAGGCCACCGGGACAGGACTACGAGCAGTACTTC. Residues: CSARPPGQDYEQYF.

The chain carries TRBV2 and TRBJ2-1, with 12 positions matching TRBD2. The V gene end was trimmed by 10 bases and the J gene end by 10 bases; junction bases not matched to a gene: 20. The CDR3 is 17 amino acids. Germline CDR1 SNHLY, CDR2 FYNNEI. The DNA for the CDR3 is TGTGCCATAATATCGGGACTAGCGGGTACGAAGAATCAGGAGCAGTTCTTC. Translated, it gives CAIISGLAGTKNQEQFF.

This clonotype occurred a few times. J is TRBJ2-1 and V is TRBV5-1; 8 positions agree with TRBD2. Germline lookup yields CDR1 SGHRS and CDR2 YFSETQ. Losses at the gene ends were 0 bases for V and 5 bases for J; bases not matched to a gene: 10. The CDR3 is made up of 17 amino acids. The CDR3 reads CASSLVTSGGDNNEQFF. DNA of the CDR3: TGCGCCAGCAGCTTGGTTACTAGCGGAGGGGATAACAATGAGCAGTTCTTC.

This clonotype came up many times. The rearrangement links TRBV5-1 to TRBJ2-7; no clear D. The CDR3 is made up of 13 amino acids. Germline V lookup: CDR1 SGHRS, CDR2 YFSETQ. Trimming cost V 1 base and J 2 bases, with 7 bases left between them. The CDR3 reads CASSLWMAYEQYF. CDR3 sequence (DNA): TGCGCCAGCAGCTTGTGGATGGCCTACGAGCAGTACTTC.

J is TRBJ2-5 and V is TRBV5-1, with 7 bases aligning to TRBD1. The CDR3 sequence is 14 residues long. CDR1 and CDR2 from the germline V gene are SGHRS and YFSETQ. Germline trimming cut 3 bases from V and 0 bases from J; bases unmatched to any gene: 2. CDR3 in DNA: TGCGCCAGCAGCTCGACAGGGAACCAAGAGACCCAGTACTTC. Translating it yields CASSSTGNQETQYF. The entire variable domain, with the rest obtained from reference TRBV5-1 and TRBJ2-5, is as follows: KAGVTQTPRYLIKTRGQQVTLSCSPISGHRSVSWYQQTPGQGLQFLFEYFSETQRNKGNFPGRFSGRQFSNSRSEMNVSTLELGDSALYLCASSSTGNQETQYFGPGTRLLVL.

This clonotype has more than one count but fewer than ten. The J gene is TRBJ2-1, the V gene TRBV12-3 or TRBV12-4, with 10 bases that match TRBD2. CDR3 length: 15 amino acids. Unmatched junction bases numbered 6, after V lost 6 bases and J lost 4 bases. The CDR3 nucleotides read TGTGCCAGCAGAAGGACTAGCGGAAGGTACAATGAGCAGTTCTTC. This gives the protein CASRRTSGRYNEQFF.

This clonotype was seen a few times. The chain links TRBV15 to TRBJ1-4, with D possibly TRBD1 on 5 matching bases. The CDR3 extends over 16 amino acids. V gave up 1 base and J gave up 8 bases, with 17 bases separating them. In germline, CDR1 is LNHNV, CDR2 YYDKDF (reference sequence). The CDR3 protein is CATSRAPGPSGEKLFF. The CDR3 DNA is TGTGCCACCAGCAGAGCGCCGGGACCCTCAGGGGAAAAACTGTTTTTT.

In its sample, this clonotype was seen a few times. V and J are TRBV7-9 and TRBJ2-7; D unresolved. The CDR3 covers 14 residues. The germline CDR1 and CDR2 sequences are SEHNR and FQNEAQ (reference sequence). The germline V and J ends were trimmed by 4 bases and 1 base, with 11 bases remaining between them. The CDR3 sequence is CASSSAVGSYEQYF. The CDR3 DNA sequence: TGTGCCAGCAGCTCAGCCGTTGGTTCCTACGAGCAGTACTTC. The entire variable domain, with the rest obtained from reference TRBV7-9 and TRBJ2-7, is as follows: DTGVSQNPRHKITKRGQNVTFRCDPISEHNRLYWYRQTLGQGPEFLTYFQNEAQLEKSRLLSDRFSAERPKGSFSTLEIQRTEQGDSAMYLCASSSAVGSYEQYFGPGTRLTVT.

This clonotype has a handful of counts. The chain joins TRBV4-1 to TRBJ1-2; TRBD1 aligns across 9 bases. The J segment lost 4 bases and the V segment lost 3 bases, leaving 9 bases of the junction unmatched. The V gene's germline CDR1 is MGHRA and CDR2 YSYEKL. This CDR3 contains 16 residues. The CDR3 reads CASSHSAGQGLYGYTF. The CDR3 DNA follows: TGCGCCAGCAGCCACTCCGCGGGACAGGGACTCTATGGCTACACCTTC.

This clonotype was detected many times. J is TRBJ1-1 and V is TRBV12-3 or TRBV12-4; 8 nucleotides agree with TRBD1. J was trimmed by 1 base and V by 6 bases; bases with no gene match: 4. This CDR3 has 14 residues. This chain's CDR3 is CASRNRGSNTEAFF. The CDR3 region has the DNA TGTGCCAGCAGGAACAGGGGGTCGAACACTGAAGCTTTCTTT.

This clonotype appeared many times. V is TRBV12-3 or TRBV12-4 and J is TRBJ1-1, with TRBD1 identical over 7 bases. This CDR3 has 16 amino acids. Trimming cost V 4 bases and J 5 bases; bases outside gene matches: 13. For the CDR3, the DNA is TGTGCCAGCAGTTCACTCACCGGGACAGCGAAAACTGAAGCTTTCTTT. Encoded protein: CASSSLTGTAKTEAFF.

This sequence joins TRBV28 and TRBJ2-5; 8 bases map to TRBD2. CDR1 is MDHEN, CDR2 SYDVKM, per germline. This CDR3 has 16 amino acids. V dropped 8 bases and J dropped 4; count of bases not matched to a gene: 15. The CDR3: CASLTGRDLLGETQYF. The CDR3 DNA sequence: TGTGCCAGCCTAACCGGGAGGGACCTCTTGGGAGAGACCCAGTACTTC.

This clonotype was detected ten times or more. CDR3 sequence (DNA): TGTGCCAGCAGTCTACAGGACCCGAACACTGAAGCTTTCTTT. Protein sequence: CASSLQDPNTEAFF. The V gene is TRBV7-9, the J gene TRBJ1-1; TRBD1 might be the D (5 bases). The germline gives CDR1 SEHNR, CDR2 FQNEAQ (reference sequence). The CDR3 loop spans 14 amino acids. V lost 6 bases, J lost 1 base, and 12 bases lay in between.